Described below is a single TCR beta chain sequence and its context. Its cognate antigen is unknown. Other nucleotide sequences from this sample produce the same CDR3. V dropped 0 bases and J dropped 6 bases, with 8 bases sitting between them. Per the germline V gene, CDR1 is GTSNPN and CDR2 is SVGIG (reference sequence). The CDR3 is made up of 12 amino acids. Time point: baseline pretreatment blood. Treatment denoted: 15 Gy SBRT to primary tumor, nephrectomy 4 weeks later. Radiation-treated patients gave blood at baseline, week 2 and week 4. TCRdb keeps only in-frame clones here, not all; method: immunoSEQ multiplex PCR. The table shows about 140,000 clones, with 70% to 90% occurring only once. The entry originates in a study of radiation and T cells in renal cell carcinoma. Study-wide results and caveats: From baseline, blood top tumor clonotypes peaked at 2 weeks post-radiation.

Sequenced material: blood, taken from a patient whose treatment included radiotherapy and nephrectomy. This sequence originates from a woman between 45 and 65 years old with renal cell carcinoma. J is TRBJ1-1 and V is TRBV30; no definite D call. DNA of the CDR3: TGTGCCTGGAGTGTAGAGGGCTCTGAAGCTTTCTTT. Its protein is CAWSVEGSEAFF.